Described below is a single TCR beta chain sequence and its context. The data belong to a study of blood T cell repertoires in COVID-19. In the study overall: Material from acute and convalescent COVID-19 was sourced from the United States, Italy and Spain. Sources were T cells, B-cell-depleted T cells, or PBMCs; the material itself was cDNA or gDNA.

As originally analysed: Estimation of nucleated cell counts was performed using reference gene primer amplification. TCRdb's copy holds only in-frame clones and misses some; the assay was immunoSEQ multiplex PCR. That table is the source of V, J and clone size, and D and trimming were worked out from the DNA. The table includes 190,000 or so clones, around 85% detected once. Germline V CDR1 and CDR2: MDHEN, SYDVKM. CDR3 length: 16 residues. Trimming left V 3 bases short and J 2 bases short, with 16 bases between. Input material: peripheral blood. This clonotype originated in a woman in her seventies with acute or convalescent COVID-19. The rearrangement joins TRBV28 to TRBJ1-2; D not resolved. In DNA form, the CDR3 reads TGTGCCAGCAGTTTTCGGGCCCATATAGCGAACTATGGCTACACCTTC. Translation gives CASSFRAHIANYGYTF.